This record looks at one T cell receptor beta chain sequence and its context. Trimming took off 6 bases at V and 1 base at J, with 6 bases between the two ends. The CDR3 loop spans 13 amino acids. Germline CDR1 PRHDT, CDR2 FYEKMQ (reference sequence). This entry comes from a study of OX40 agonist ivuxolimab in advanced cancers. The overall study: Patients were roughly 83% male with ages about 23 to 90, mean approximately 55.

The method was immunoSEQ multiplex PCR; TCRdb's version includes in-frame clones alone and lacks a portion of them. The sample has tens of thousands of clones; 88% are singletons. The sequence was collected from an adult with an advanced solid tumor such as melanoma, head and neck, liver or kidney cancer. V and J are TRBV13 and TRBJ2-2; no clear D gene. The sequencing here drew on CD4+ or CD8+ T cells sorted from blood, taken in a trial of the OX40 agonist ivuxolimab. In DNA, the CDR3 is TGTGCCAGCAGTCGACAGAACACCGGGGAGCTGTTTTTT. It encodes CASSRQNTGELFF. Using reference TRBV13 and TRBJ2-2 for the parts outside the CDR3, the full variable domain is AAGVIQSPRHLIKEKRETATLKCYPIPRHDTVYWYQQGPGQDPQFLISFYEKMQSDKGSIPDRFSAQQFSDYHSELNMSSLELGDSALYFCASSRQNTGELFFGEGSRLTVL.